The 29 T cell receptor beta chains in this list originate from one sample, sequenced in a study of tumor and adjacent non-tumor tissue in lung cancer. The template was RNA from unsorted bulk tissue. A modified ARM-PCR protocol with three rounds of nested PCR amplified TCRbeta. TCRdb called the multiplex PCR reads again in MiXCR, with one record for every CDR3 protein. The profile shows some 200,000 distinct CDR3 sequences, over 55% of them singletons. Sample: lung tumor tissue. These TCRs come from a man aged 55 to 69 with non-small cell lung cancer.

The V and J genes are TRBV10-2 and TRBJ2-1; maybe TRBD2 (6 bases). The V end was cut by 7 bases, the J end by 1 base, with 11 bases between. CDR1 WSHSY and CDR2 SAAADI come from the germline V gene. The CDR3 sequence is 14 residues long. CDR3 amino acids: CASIRDLSYNEQFF. CDR3 DNA sequence: TGCGCCAGCATCCGGGACTTGTCCTACAATGAGCAGTTCTTC.

The genes are TRBV28 and TRBJ2-1, with D unclear. The CDR3 loop spans 12 amino acids. Between the trimmed V and J ends, which lost 9 bases and 10 bases, there was a span of 16 bases. The germline V gene encodes CDR1 MDHEN and CDR2 SYDVKM. The CDR3 DNA reads TGTGCCAGAAGTATATTAGGACCGGAGCAGTTCTTC. As protein: CARSILGPEQFF.

This clonotype appeared many times. This chain joins TRBV20-1 and TRBJ2-7; 9 bases align to TRBD2. The CDR3 contains 12 residues. Germline assignment: CDR1 DFQATT and CDR2 SNEGSKA (reference sequence). The trim removed 6 bases at V and 3 bases at J, leaving 3 bases unmatched. CDR3 sequence reads: CSALAGVYEQYF. The CDR3 DNA follows: TGCAGTGCCTTAGCGGGAGTCTACGAGCAGTACTTC.

This clonotype came up many times. The chain uses TRBV12-3 or TRBV12-4 and TRBJ2-2, with D tentatively TRBD2 (7 bases). The CDR3 is made up of 15 amino acids. Trimming left V 6 bases short and J 5 bases short, with 16 bases between. This chain's CDR3 is CASSPIQGLTGELFF. CDR3 coding DNA: TGTGCCAGCAGCCCGATACAGGGACTAACCGGGGAGCTGTTTTTT.

V is TRBV18 and J is TRBJ2-7; TRBD1 or TRBD2 may be the D gene (5 bases each). The V end was cut by 7 bases, the J end by 2 bases, with 9 bases between. Per germline, CDR1 KGHSH and CDR2 LQKENI. This CDR3 region has 12 residues. CDR3 bases: TGTGCCAGCTTGGGGGACGCCTACGAGCAGTACTTC. It specifies CASLGDAYEQYF.

As for this clonotype: Possible read error: a much larger clone is one base away. The chain employs TRBV12-5 and TRBJ2-1, with 7 bases fitting TRBD2. The CDR3 sequence is 11 residues long. The germline V gene has CDR1 LGHNT and CDR2 FRNRAP. Trimming took 5 bases from V and 9 from J; bases not matched to a gene: 1. The CDR3 sequence is CASGSGTEQFF. As DNA, the CDR3 is TGTGCTAGTGGTAGCGGGACTGAGCAGTTCTTC.

CDR3 residues: CASSDRRAGQPQHF. Written as DNA, the CDR3 is TGTGCCAGCAGTGATAGGAGAGCTGGCCAGCCCCAGCATTTT. The chain uses TRBV6-1 and TRBJ1-5; D unclear. Trimming shortened V by 3 bases and J by 7 bases, and 13 bases separated the two germline ends. Per germline, CDR1 MNHNS and CDR2 SASEGT. The CDR3 runs to 14 residues.

Concerning this clonotype itself: An end of the junction differs from the germline gene, which may be a read error. The CDR3 loop reads CANSVINEQFF. DNA for the CDR3: TGTGCCAACAGCGTGATCAATGAGCAGTTCTTC. V is TRBV5-8 and J is TRBJ2-1, with D uncertain. Germline V lookup: CDR1 SGHTS, CDR2 YDEGEE. The CDR3 contains 11 residues. The full variable domain, its missing parts supplied by reference TRBV5-8 and TRBJ2-1, is EAGVTQSPTHLIKTRGQQATLRCSPISGHTSVYWYQQALGLGLQFLLWYDEGEERNRGNFPPRFSGRQFPNYSSELNVNALELEDSALYLCANSVINEQFFGPGTRLTVL.

Notes on this clonotype: This could be a read error, since a much larger clone is one nucleotide away. This sequence joins TRBV6-5 and TRBJ1-2, with 7 bases that match TRBD1. CDR1 is MNHEY and CDR2 is SVGAGI in the germline V gene. The length of the CDR3 is 13 residues. V lost 7 bases to trimming and J lost 7 bases; unmatched junction nucleotides: 9. The CDR3 is CASITTRTGGYTF. The CDR3 DNA sequence: TGTGCCAGCATTACTACACGGACAGGTGGCTACACCTTC.

The chain carries TRBV6-5 and TRBJ2-5, with TRBD2 identical over 7 bases. Germline loops: CDR1 MNHEY, CDR2 SVGAGI. The CDR3 contains 14 residues. CDR3 residues: CPISNTGTAGAQYF. The DNA of the CDR3 is TGTCCCATCAGTAACACCGGGACCGCGGGGGCCCAGTACTTC.

A note on this clonotype: The germline gene is not matched at one end of the junction; a read error may be the cause. The chain has TRBV4-1 and TRBJ2-1; TRBD1 aligns across 9 bases. This CDR3 has 17 amino acids. Germline lookup yields CDR1 MGHRA and CDR2 YSYEKL. The CDR3 bases are TGCGCCAGTAGCCGAGGCCCCGGGACAGGGACATACAATGAGCAGTTCTTC. This sequence encodes CASSRGPGTGTYNEQFF.

A remark on this clonotype: No conserved phenylalanine or tryptophan ends this CDR3, so it is likely a read error. It is unclear where the CDR3 begins or ends on the DNA, so no DNA is shown, and the CDR3 is as TCRdb lists it. This chain connects TRBV28 to TRBJ2-7; TRBD1, the table's D call, lacks a check against the DNA. The CDR3 length equals 14 residues, ends included. CDR1 and CDR2 (germline): MDHEN, SYDVKM. Here the CDR3 reads CASSPPLDSPEQYY.

This clonotype was seen at least ten times. This rearrangement joins TRBV12-3 or TRBV12-4 to TRBJ2-1, with 13 bases identical to TRBD2. V shed 4 bases, J shed 7 bases, and the junction held 4 bases outside the gene matches. The CDR3 spans 15 residues. CDR3 DNA sequence: TGTGCCAGCAGTTGGACTAGCGGGGGAAGGAATGAGCAGTTCTTC. Translation: CASSWTSGGRNEQFF.

A few counts support this clonotype. This chain uses TRBV4-2 with TRBJ2-5, with 8 bases lining up with TRBD2. Germline V CDR1 and CDR2: LGHNA, YNFKEQ. Unmatched junction bases numbered 2, after V lost 2 bases and J lost 3 bases. CDR3 size: 14 residues. The CDR3 here is CASSQRTSKETQYF. The DNA for the CDR3 is TGTGCCAGCAGCCAAAGGACTAGCAAAGAGACCCAGTACTTC.

For this clonotype: This may come from a read error, since a much larger clone is one base off. The chain uses TRBV4-2 and TRBJ2-7; D perhaps matches TRBD1 (5 bases). Germline V gene sequence: CDR1 LGHNA, CDR2 YNFKEQ. This CDR3 region has 16 residues. CDR3 coding DNA: TGTGCCTGCAGCCAAGATCGGCAGGGTCACTCCTACGAGCAGTACTTC. This encodes CACSQDRQGHSYEQYF.

Comment on this clonotype: One junction end does not reproduce the germline sequence, and a read error may be involved. This chain uses TRBV11-2 with TRBJ2-3, with D hard to call. The CDR3 is made up of 13 amino acids. The germline V gene encodes CDR1 SGHAT and CDR2 FQNNGV. The CDR3 DNA sequence: TGTGCCAGCACCTTATACGGAACAGATACGCAATATTTT. This encodes CASTLYGTDTQYF.

About this clonotype: Here the CDR3 omits its conserved ending phenylalanine or tryptophan, so a read error is the likely source. This chain connects TRBV11-2 to TRBJ2-5; possible D gene TRBD2, 7 bases. Germline CDR1 and CDR2: SGHAT and FQNNGV. CDR3 length equals 16 residues. The CDR3 sequence is CTSSFTMGGPKETQYI. The CDR3 coding sequence is TGTACCAGCAGTTTCACAATGGGGGGGCCAAAGGAGACCCAGTACATC.

This chain joins TRBV6-2 or TRBV6-3 and TRBJ1-5; weak D call: TRBD1 (6 bases). The CDR3 sequence is 16 residues long. V lost 6 bases, J lost 5 bases, and 20 bases lay in between. The germline gives CDR1 MNHEY, CDR2 SVGEGT. CDR3 protein: CASSSALGQPYQPQHF. The CDR3 nucleotides are TGTGCCAGCAGCAGCGCACTTGGACAGCCCTATCAGCCCCAGCATTTT.

This chain links TRBV6-5 with TRBJ2-2; no reliable D call. The germline gives CDR1 MNHEY, CDR2 SVGAGI. Trimming left V 7 bases short and J 9 bases short, with 15 bases between. This CDR3 region has 13 residues. CDR3 DNA sequence: TGTGCCAGCAAAGGCTGGGTGCCCTGGGAGCTGTTTTTT. Translation: CASKGWVPWELFF.

This rearrangement joins TRBV20-1 to TRBJ2-7, with D uncertain. Germline V gene lookup returns CDR1 DFQATT and CDR2 SNEGSKA (reference sequence). The CDR3 is made up of 14 amino acids. This chain's CDR3 is CNAQTDKVGYEQYF. The CDR3 DNA sequence: TGCAATGCGCAAACTGACAAGGTCGGCTACGAGCAGTACTTC.

The genes are TRBV20-1 and TRBJ2-7, with 12 bases matching TRBD2. V lost 1 base and J lost 6; bases outside the gene matches: 10. Germline CDR1 and CDR2: DFQATT and SNEGSKA (reference sequence). This CDR3 is built from 16 residues. CDR3 nucleotides: TGCAGTGCTAGAGCTAGCGGGAGGGCCATCACGGGCGAGCAGTACTTC. Protein sequence: CSARASGRAITGEQYF.

On this clonotype itself: A read error may produce the germline difference seen at one junction end. The rearrangement uses TRBV4-3 and TRBJ2-1; the match to TRBD2 covers 10 bases. The CDR3 loop spans 21 amino acids. Germline loops: CDR1 LGHNA, CDR2 YSLEER. The CDR3 is CVSGQDWARLAGRTYYNEQFF. CDR3 bases: TGCGTCAGCGGCCAAGATTGGGCACGACTAGCGGGTCGGACCTACTACAATGAGCAGTTCTTC.

The V call is TRBV12-3 or TRBV12-4, the J call TRBJ1-1; a weak D match, TRBD1 (5 bases). CDR3 size: 14 residues. V lost 5 bases, J lost 7 bases, and 17 bases lay in between. CDR3 region: CASSNVGPQIEAFF. CDR3 DNA sequence: TGTGCCAGCAGTAACGTGGGACCTCAAATTGAAGCTTTCTTT.

Concerning this clonotype itself: A much larger clone sits a single nucleotide away, making a read error possible. The gene calls are TRBV13 and TRBJ2-7, with no clear D. The CDR3 consists of 12 residues. Germline lookup yields CDR1 PRHDT and CDR2 FYEKMQ (reference sequence). V was clipped by 2 bases and J by 5 bases, with 7 bases between them. Here the CDR3 DNA reads TGTGCCAGCAGCTTAACCAACAACGAGCAGTACTTC. This encodes CASSLTNNEQYF.

About this clonotype: This may come from a read error, since a much larger clone is one base off. The chain combines TRBV6-6 with TRBJ1-1; D possibly corresponds to TRBD1 (5 bases). The CDR3 is made up of 13 amino acids. From germline, CDR1 is MNHNY and CDR2 SVGAGI (reference sequence). Trimming took off 5 bases at V and 2 bases at J, with 9 bases between the two ends. In nucleotides, the CDR3 is TGTGCCAGCAGTAACAGGCTAAACACTGAAGCTTTCTTT. Residues: CASSNRLNTEAFF.

In this sample, this clonotype turned up many times. The V call is TRBV6-1, the J call TRBJ1-2; 12 nucleotides line up with TRBD1. V lost 3 bases and J lost 7; bases outside the gene matches: 9. Germline loops: CDR1 MNHNS, CDR2 SASEGT. The CDR3 is 16 amino acids. The CDR3 bases are TGTGCCAGCAGTGACCTGGGGGACAGGGGGCGGATTGGCTACACCTTC. Translating it yields CASSDLGDRGRIGYTF.

To note about this clonotype: This may be a read error, as it is one base from a much larger clone. The V call is TRBV11-2, the J call TRBJ2-5; D gene uncertain. This CDR3 region has 13 residues. Germline V gene lookup returns CDR1 SGHAT and CDR2 FQNNGV. V shed 5 bases and J shed 5 bases, with 12 bases lying between them. CDR3 in amino acids: CASSRGSSETQYF. DNA for the CDR3: TGTGCCAGCAGCCGCGGATCCTCGGAGACCCAGTACTTC.

As to this clonotype: At one of its ends the junction is not consistent with the germline gene, which may arise from a read error. The chain is built from TRBV11-2 and TRBJ2-1, with D unclear. The CDR3 loop spans 13 amino acids. CDR1 and CDR2 (germline): SGHAT, FQNNGV. Written as DNA, the CDR3 is TGTACCAGCAACTCTGCATTTTACAATGAGCAGTTTTTC. Protein product: CTSNSAFYNEQFF.

Note on this clonotype: It may be a read error: a sequence one base away is much more abundant. V is TRBV28 and J is TRBJ1-2; D is unresolved. CDR3 length: 12 residues. The ends were cut back, 5 bases at V and 8 bases at J, with 12 bases in the middle. Germline assignment: CDR1 MDHEN and CDR2 SYDVKM. CDR3 coding DNA: TGTGCCAGCAGTAGGAAAGCGGAGGGCTACACCTTC. This encodes CASSRKAEGYTF.